This T cell receptor beta chain is drawn from a study of cytomegalovirus exposure and HLA in healthy donors. A note on this clone: Its antigen remains unknown.

Repertoires were generated with immunoSEQ multiplex PCR, while TCRdb's copy carries only in-frame clones and drops some. The table records 150,000 or so clones, around 84% of them present only once. This CDR3 has 16 residues. Germline V gene data show CDR1 as MNHEY and CDR2 as SMNVEV (reference sequence). V shed 2 bases and J 3 bases; nucleotides not matched to a gene: 3. Study-wide findings and caveats: The study designated fewer than 200 TCR beta chains cytomegalovirus-associated.

The sample taken for sequencing was PBMCs. The source of this sequence is a human donor in good health. The V gene is TRBV27, the J gene TRBJ2-1, with TRBD1 identical over 11 bases. The CDR3, as DNA: TGTGCCAGCAGTTTAGGACAGGGGGCGCGCTACAATGAGCAGTTCTTC. It translates to CASSLGQGARYNEQFF.